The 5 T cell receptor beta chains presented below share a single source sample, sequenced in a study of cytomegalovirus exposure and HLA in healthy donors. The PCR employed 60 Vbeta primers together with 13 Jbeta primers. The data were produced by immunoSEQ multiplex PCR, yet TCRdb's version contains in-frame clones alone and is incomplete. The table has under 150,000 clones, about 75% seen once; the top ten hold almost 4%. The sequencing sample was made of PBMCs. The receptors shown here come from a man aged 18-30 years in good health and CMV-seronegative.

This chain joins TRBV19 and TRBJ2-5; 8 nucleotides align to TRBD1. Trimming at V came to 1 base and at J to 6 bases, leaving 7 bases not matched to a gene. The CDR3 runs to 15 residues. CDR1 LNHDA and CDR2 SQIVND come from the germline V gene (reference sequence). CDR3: CASSIAGGQAQTQYF. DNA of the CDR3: TGTGCCAGTAGTATAGCTGGGGGACAGGCACAGACCCAGTACTTC. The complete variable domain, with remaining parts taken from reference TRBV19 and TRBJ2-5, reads DGGITQSPKYLFRKEGQNVTLSCEQNLNHDAMYWYRQDPGQGLRLIYYSQIVNDFQKGDIAEGYSVSREKKESFPLTVTSAQKNPTAFYLCASSIAGGQAQTQYFGPGTRLLVL.

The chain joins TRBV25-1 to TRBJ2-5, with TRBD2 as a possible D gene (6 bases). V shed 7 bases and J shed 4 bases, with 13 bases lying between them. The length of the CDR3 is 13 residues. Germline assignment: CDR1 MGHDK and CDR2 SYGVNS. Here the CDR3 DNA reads TGTGCCAGCAATTTCGGGGGAGGAGAGACCCAGTACTTC. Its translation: CASNFGGGETQYF.

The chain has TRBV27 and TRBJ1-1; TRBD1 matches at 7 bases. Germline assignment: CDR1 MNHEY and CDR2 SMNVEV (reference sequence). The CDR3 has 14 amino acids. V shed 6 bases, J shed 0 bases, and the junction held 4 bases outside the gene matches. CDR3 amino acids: CASRRGQLNTEAFF. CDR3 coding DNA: TGTGCCAGCAGGCGGGGACAGTTGAACACTGAAGCTTTCTTT.

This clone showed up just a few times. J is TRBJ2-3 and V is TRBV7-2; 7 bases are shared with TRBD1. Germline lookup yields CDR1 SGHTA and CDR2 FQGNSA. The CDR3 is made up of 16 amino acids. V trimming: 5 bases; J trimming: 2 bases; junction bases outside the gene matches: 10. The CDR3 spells CASSQQGGPYTDTQYF. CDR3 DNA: TGTGCCAGCAGCCAACAAGGGGGCCCATACACAGATACGCAGTATTTT.

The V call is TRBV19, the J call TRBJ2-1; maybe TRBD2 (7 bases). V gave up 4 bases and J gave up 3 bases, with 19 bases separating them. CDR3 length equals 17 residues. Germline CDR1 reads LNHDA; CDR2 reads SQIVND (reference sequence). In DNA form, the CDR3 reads TGTGCCAGTAGTAGGGGGGGGGCCCGTCCCCTCTACAATGAGCAGTTCTTC. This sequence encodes CASSRGGARPLYNEQFF.